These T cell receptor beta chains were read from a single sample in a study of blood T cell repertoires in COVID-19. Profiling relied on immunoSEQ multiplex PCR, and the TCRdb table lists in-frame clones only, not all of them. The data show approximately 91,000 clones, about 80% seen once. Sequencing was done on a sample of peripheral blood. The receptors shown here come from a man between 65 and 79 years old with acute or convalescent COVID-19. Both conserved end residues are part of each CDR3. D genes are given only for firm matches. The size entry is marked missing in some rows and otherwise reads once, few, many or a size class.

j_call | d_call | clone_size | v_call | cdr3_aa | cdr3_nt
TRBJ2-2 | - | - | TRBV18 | CASSPLTVNTGELFF | TGTGCCAGCTCACCACTAACAGTGAACACCGGGGAGCTGTTTTTT
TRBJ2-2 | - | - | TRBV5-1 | CASSSGQNTGELFF | TGCGCCAGCAGCTCGGGACAGAACACCGGGGAGCTGTTTTTT
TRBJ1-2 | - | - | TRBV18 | CASSPDSYGYTF | TGTGCCAGCTCACCAGACAGCTATGGCTACACCTTC
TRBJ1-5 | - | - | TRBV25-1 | CASQVTGINQPQHF | TGTGCCAGCCAAGTGACGGGAATTAATCAGCCCCAGCATTTT
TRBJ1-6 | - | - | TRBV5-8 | CASTVVPPLHF | TGTGCCAGCACCGTCGTCCCACCCCTCCACTTT
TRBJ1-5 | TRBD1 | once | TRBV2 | CASRSDRVGNQPQHF | TGTGCCAGCAGGTCGGACAGGGTGGGGAATCAGCCCCAGCATTTT
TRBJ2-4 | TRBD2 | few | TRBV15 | CATSRARLAGAQNIQYF | TGTGCCACCAGCAGAGCTCGCCTAGCGGGAGCCCAAAACATTCAGTACTTC
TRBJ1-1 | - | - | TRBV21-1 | CASTNPRRGGITEAFF | TGTGCCAGCACTAACCCCCGGCGAGGGGGCATCACTGAAGCTTTCTTT
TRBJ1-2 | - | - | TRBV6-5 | CASTEGKGYTF | TGTGCCAGCACGGAGGGGAAAGGCTACACCTTC
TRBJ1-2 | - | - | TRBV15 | CATSTHKRANYGYTF | TGTGCCACCAGCACCCACAAGCGAGCTAACTATGGCTACACCTTC
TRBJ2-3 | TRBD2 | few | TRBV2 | CASNPGLETDTQYF | TGTGCCAGCAACCCGGGACTAGAGACAGATACGCAGTATTTT
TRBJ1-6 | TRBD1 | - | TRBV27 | CASSLRTGIGSPLHF | TGTGCCAGCAGTCTCCGGACAGGAATCGGTTCACCCCTCCACTTT
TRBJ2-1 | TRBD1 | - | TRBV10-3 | CAILPGQGNEQFF | TGTGCCATCCTTCCAGGACAGGGCAATGAGCAGTTCTTC
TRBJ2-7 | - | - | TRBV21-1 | CASSARDTITDDPSYEQYF | TGTGCCAGCAGCGCCCGGGACACCATCACAGACGACCCCTCCTACGAGCAGTACTTC